The following is a TCR beta chain sequence with its context. The data stem from a study of blood T cell repertoires in COVID-19. Study-wide context: There were acute and convalescent COVID-19 samples, and they came from the United States, Italy and Spain.

V was pared by 2 bases and J by 4 bases, with 12 bases between. The CDR3 has 14 residues. The V gene's germline CDR1 is SGHRS and CDR2 YFSETQ. Per the original methods: Estimates of nucleated cell counts were drawn from the amplification of reference gene primers. Sequencing used immunoSEQ multiplex PCR; TCRdb keeps in-frame clones, though not all of them. For V, J and clone size, that table is used; D and trimming come from the DNA. The repertoire holds fewer than 150,000 clones, with just under 85% as singletons. The receptor comes from a woman aged 50 to 60 with acute or convalescent COVID-19. V is TRBV5-1 and J is TRBJ1-2, with TRBD1 as a possible D gene (5 bases). The sample was peripheral blood. CDR3 DNA sequence: TGCGCCAGCAGCTTAGCGACAGCCTCCTATGGCTACACCTTC. It codes for CASSLATASYGYTF.